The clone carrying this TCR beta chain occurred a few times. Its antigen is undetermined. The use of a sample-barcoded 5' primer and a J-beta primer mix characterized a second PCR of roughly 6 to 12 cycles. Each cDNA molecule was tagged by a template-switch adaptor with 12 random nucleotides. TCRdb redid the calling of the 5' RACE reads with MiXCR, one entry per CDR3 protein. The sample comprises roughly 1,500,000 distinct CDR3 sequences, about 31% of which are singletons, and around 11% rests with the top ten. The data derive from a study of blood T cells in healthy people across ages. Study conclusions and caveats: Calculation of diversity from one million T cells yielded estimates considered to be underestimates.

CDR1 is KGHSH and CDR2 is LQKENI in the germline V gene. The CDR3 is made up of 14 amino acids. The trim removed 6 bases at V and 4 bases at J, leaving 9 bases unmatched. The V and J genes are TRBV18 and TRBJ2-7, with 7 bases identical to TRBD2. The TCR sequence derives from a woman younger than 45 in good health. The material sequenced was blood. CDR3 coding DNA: TGTGCCAGCTCGTCTGCTGGGGGGGAATACGAGCAGTACTTC. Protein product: CASSSAGGEYEQYF.